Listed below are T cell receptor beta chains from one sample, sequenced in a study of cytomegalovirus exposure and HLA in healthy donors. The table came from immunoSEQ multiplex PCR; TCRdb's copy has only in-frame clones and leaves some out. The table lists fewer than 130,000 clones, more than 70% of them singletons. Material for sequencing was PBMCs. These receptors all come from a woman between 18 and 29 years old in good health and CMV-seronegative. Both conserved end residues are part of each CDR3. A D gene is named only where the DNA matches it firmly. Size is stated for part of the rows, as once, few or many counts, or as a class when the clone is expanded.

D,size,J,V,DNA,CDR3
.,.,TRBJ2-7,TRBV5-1,TGCGCCAGCAGCTTCGAACAGATTAACTCCTACGAGCAGTACTTC,CASSFEQINSYEQYF
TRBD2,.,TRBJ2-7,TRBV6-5,TGTGCCAGCAGGGGCCCGGGAGGGCACTCCTACGAGCAGTACTTC,CASRGPGGHSYEQYF
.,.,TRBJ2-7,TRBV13,TGTGCCAGCACCCTCGAGGCAGGGTCCTACGAGCAGTACTTC,CASTLEAGSYEQYF
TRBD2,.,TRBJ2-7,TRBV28,TGTGCCAGCAGTGCTCCGGGGAGGGCCTACGAGCAGTACTTC,CASSAPGRAYEQYF
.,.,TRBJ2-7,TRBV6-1,TGTGCCATCGGAGGGAGTCGCGAGCAGTACTTC,CAIGGSREQYF
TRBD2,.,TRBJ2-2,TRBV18,TGTGCCAGCTCACCGGGAGGGACCGGGGAGCTGTTTTTT,CASSPGGTGELFF
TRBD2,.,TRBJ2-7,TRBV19,TGTGCCACCAGGGCGGGCGGGAGCTCTAGCTACGAGCAGTACTTC,CATRAGGSSSYEQYF
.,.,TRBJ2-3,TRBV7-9,TGTGCCAGCAGCCCCACTAGGGTCGATACGCAGTATTTT,CASSPTRVDTQYF
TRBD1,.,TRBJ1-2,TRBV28,TGTGCCAGCAGTTTGGGTACAGGGGATTTGGGTGGCTACACCTTC,CASSLGTGDLGGYTF
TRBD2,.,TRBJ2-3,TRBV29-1,TGCAGCGTTGAGAAGCGGGGCCGCACAGATACGCAGTATTTT,CSVEKRGRTDTQYF
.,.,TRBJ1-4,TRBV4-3,TGCGCCAGCAGCCAAGAGGGTATGGGGGCAGGCAGGGAAAAACTGTTTTTT,CASSQEGMGAGREKLFF
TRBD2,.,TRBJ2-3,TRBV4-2,TGTGCCAGCAGCCAAAATTCGGGGACTAGCGGCACAGATACGCAGTATTTT,CASSQNSGTSGTDTQYF
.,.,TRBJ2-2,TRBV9,TGTGCCAGCAGCAAGACGGGACAACCGAACACCGGGGAGCTGTTTTTT,CASSKTGQPNTGELFF
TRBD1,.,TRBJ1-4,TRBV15,TGTGCCACCAGCACGGGACAGCTTGAAAAACTGTTTTTT,CATSTGQLEKLFF
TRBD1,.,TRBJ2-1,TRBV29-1,TGCAGCGTCCCCGGACAGGGCTCCTACAATGAGCAGTTCTTC,CSVPGQGSYNEQFF
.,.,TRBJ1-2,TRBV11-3,TGTGCCAGCAGCTTAGCCGGGGAGGGTCTCATCTTC,CASSLAGEGLIF
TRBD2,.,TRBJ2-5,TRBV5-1,TGCGCCAGCAGCCCTTATAGCGGGGAAGAAGAGACCCAGTACTTC,CASSPYSGEEETQYF
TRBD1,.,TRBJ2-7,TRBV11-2,TGTGCCAGCAGCCCCGGACAGGGCTACGAGCAGTACTTC,CASSPGQGYEQYF
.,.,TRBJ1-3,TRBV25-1,TGTGCCAGCAGTGGAATAGGGGTTGGAAACACCATATATTTT,CASSGIGVGNTIYF
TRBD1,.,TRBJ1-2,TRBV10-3,TGTGCCATCAGGGGGACAGCGGACCACTATGGCTACACCTTC,CAIRGTADHYGYTF
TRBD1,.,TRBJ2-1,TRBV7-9,TGTGCCAGCAGCCCCGGGACAGGGGGTAACTACAATGAGCAGTTCTTC,CASSPGTGGNYNEQFF
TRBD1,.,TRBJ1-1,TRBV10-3,TGTGCCATCAGTGGGGGACAGGGGGCGAAACTGCAGACTGAAGCTTTCTTT,CAISGGQGAKLQTEAFF
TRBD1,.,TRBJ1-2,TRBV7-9,TGTGCCAGCAGCCCTATTCCAACAGGGGAGAACTATGGCTACACCTTC,CASSPIPTGENYGYTF
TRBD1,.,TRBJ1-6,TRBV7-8,TGTGCCAGCGGGACAGGGGGTTTAGGCACCTATAATTCACCCCTCCACTTT,CASGTGGLGTYNSPLHF
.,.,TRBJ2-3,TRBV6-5,TGTGCCAGCAGTCCGGGGTCAGATACGCAGTATTTT,CASSPGSDTQYF
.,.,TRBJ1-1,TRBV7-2,TGTGCCAGCAGCCCCCTTTCGGTTAACACTGAAGCTTTCTTT,CASSPLSVNTEAFF
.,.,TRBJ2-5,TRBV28,TGTGCCAGCAGTAGAGCGGATCAAGAGACCCAGTACTTC,CASSRADQETQYF
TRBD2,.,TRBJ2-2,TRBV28,TGTGCCAGCAGTCCCACTCCGACTAGCGGGATAGGCCCCGGGGAGCTGTTTTTT,CASSPTPTSGIGPGELFF
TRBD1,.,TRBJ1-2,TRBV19,TGTGCCACCCATACTACCGGGACAGTTGCCTATGGCTACACCTTC,CATHTTGTVAYGYTF
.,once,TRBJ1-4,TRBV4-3,TGCGCCAGCAGCCAAGTATGGAACTATGGGGAAAAACTGTTTTTT,CASSQVWNYGEKLFF
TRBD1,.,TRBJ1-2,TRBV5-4,TGTGCCAGCAGCTTAAGCAGGGGGCCCTATGGCTACACCTTC,CASSLSRGPYGYTF
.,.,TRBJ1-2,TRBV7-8,TGTGCCAGCAGCCCAGAGGGAGGACTGAGCTATGGCTACACCTTC,CASSPEGGLSYGYTF
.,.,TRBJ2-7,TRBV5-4,TGTGCCAGCAGCTCTTTTCTCGAGTACGAGCAGTACTTC,CASSSFLEYEQYF
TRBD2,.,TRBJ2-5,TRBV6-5,TGTGCCAGCAGGGTGGGACTAGCGGGGGCCCCGGCCCAGTACTTC,CASRVGLAGAPAQYF
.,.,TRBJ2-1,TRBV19,TGTGCCAGTAGTATTATGGGGACTCCAAGAAGCAATGAGCAGTTCTTC,CASSIMGTPRSNEQFF
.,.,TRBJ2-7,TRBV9,TGTGCCAGCAGCGTAGAGGACAGCAGCTACTCCTACGAGCAGTACTTC,CASSVEDSSYSYEQYF
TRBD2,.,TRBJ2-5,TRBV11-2,TGTGCCAGCAGCGCCGGGTTGAGCGGGGGGGAAGAGACCCAGTACTTC,CASSAGLSGGEETQYF
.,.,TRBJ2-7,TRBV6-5,TGTGCCAGCAGTTACGGGCCCAAAAACTACGAGCAGTACTTC,CASSYGPKNYEQYF
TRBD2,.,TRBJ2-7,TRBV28,TGTGCCAGCAGTGCCATCCGAGCGGGGGATCCTAAAGAGCAGTACTTC,CASSAIRAGDPKEQYF
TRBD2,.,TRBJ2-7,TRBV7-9,TGTGCCAGCATCAGCAATCCACTAGCGGGGGGAAGATACGAGCAGTACTTC,CASISNPLAGGRYEQYF
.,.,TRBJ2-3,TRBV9,TGTGCCAGCAGAAATGACAGGGACTTTAGCACAGATACGCAGTATTTT,CASRNDRDFSTDTQYF
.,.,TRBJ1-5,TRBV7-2,TGTGCCAGCAGCCAGCTTGGACAAGGTCAGCCCCAGCATTTT,CASSQLGQGQPQHF
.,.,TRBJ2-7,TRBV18,TGTGCCAGCTCACCAAGGGGGAGTCCCTACGAGCAGTACTTC,CASSPRGSPYEQYF
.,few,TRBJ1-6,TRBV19,TGTGCCAGTAGTCGAACAGATTGGGCCTCTTCACCCCTCCACTTT,CASSRTDWASSPLHF
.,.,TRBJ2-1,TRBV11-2,TGTGCCAGCAGCTTAGAATTTCGCGATGAGCAGTTCTTC,CASSLEFRDEQFF
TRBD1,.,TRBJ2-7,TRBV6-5,TGTGCCAGCAGTTACACAGGGGAATCCTACGAGCAGTACTTC,CASSYTGESYEQYF
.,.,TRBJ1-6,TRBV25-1,TGTGCCAGCAGTGAAACCGGAGTAGGGGGAACCTATAATTCACCCCTCCACTTT,CASSETGVGGTYNSPLHF
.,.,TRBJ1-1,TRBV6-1,TGTGCCAGCAGTGCATTAGACACCGACACTGAAGCTTTCTTT,CASSALDTDTEAFF
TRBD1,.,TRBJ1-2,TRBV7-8,TGTGCCAGCACCCTCACTCCAGGGGGCGCAGGGGGCTACACCTTC,CASTLTPGGAGGYTF
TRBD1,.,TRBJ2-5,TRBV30,TGTGCCTGGAGTCCAGGGACAGGGTTCCAAGAGACCCAGTACTTC,CAWSPGTGFQETQYF
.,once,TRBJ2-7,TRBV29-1,TGCAGCGTTGTGGGGGGGGCCCTCTACGAGCAGTACTTC,CSVVGGALYEQYF
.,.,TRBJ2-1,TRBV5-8,TGTGCCAGCAGCTTGGGAGTCGCCTTTTTCAATGAGCAGTTCTTC,CASSLGVAFFNEQFF
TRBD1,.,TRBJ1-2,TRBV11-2,TGTGCCAGCAGCTTAGGTCAGGGGGAACGCTATGGCTACACCTTC,CASSLGQGERYGYTF
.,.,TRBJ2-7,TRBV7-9,TGTGCCAGCAGCTCCCTGGGCGGGGACTCCTACGAGCAGTACTTC,CASSSLGGDSYEQYF
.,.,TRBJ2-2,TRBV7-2,TGTGCCAGCAGCCCTAGGACAGATTACACCGGGGAGCTGTTTTTT,CASSPRTDYTGELFF